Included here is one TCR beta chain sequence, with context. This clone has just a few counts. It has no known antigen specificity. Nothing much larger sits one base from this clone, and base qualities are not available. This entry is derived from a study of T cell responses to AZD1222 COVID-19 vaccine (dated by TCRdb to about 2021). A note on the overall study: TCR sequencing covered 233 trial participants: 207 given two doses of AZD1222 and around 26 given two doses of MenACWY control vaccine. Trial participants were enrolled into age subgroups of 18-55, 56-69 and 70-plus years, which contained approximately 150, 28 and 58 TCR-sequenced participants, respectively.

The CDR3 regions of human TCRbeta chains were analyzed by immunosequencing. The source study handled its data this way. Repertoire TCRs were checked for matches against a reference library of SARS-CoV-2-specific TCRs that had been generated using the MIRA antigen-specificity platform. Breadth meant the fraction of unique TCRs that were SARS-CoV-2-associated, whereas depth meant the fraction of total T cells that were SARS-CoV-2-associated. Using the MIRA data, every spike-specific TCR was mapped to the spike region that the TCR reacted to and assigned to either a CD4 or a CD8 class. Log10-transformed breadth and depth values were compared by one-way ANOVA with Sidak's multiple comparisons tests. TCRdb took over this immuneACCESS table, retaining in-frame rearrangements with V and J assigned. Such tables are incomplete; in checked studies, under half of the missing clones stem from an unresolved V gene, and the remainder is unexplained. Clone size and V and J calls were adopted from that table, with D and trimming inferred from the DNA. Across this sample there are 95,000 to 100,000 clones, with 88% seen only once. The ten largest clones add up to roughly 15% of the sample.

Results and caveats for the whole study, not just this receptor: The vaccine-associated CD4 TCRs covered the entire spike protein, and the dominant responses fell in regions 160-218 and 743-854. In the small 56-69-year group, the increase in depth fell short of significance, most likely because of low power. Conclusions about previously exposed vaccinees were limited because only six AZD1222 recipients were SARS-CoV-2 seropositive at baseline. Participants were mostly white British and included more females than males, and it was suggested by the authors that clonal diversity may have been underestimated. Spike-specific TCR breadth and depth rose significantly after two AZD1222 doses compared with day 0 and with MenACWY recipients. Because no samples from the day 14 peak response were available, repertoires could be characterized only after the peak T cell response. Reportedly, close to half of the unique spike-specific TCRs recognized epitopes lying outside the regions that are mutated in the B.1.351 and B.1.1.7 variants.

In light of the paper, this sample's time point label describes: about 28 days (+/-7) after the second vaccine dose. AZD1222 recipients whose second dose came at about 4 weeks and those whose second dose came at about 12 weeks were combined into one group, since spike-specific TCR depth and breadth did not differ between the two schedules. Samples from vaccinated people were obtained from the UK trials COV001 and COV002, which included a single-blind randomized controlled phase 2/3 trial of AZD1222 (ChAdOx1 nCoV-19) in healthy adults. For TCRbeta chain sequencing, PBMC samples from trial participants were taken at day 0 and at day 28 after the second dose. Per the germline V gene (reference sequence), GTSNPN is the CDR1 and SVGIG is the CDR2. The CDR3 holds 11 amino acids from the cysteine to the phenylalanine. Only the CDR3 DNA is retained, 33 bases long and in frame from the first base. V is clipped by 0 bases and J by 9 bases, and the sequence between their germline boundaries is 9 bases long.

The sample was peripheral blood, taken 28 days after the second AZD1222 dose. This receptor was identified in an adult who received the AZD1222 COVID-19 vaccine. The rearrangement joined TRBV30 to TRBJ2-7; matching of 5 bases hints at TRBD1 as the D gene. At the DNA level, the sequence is TGTGCCTGGAGTGTACAGGCCAGGCAGTACTTC. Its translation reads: CAWSVQARQYF. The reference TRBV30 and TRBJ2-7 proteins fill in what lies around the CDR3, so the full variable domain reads SQTIHQWPATLVQPVGSPLSLECTVEGTSNPNLYWYRQAAGRGLQLLFYSVGIGQISSEVPQNLSASRPQDRQFILSSKKLLLSDSGFYLCAWSVQARQYFGPGTRLTVT.